The TCR beta chain under discussion was sequenced for a study of brain T cells in children with intractable seizures (dated by TCRdb to the early 2020s). Turning to the overall study: Resected brain tissue from 45 to 60 pediatric epilepsy surgery cases was first screened for immune gene transcripts using a NanoString immunology panel. Among the roughly 12 selected surgery cases, pre-surgery blood was additionally sequenced for eight, leaving four cases with brain tissue only. Study-wide conclusions, independent of this receptor: Viral specificity was inferred only from CDR3 sequence similarity, and patients' HCMV serostatus was unknown. Because pre- and post-surgery blood were sequenced to different depths, clones absent from the pre-surgery sample may reflect undersampling.

Cut back by 4 bases and 1 base, the V and J ends lie 11 bases apart. The cysteine opens and the phenylalanine closes a CDR3 of 15 amino acids. The DNA shown is the 45-base CDR3, in frame from base 1. As encoded in the germline V gene, CDR1 is LGHNA while CDR2 is YNFKEQ. The time point label on this specimen signifies: blood from clinic visit 5 months post-surgery; TSC patient then seizure free. The surgery cases that showed the highest brain T cell transcript signatures were chosen for TCR beta chain sequencing of brain tissue, and of blood when it was available. Patients had been treated with at least one anti-epileptic drug before surgery. The TCR-sequenced patients were children whose drug-resistant epilepsy was caused by tuberous sclerosis complex, focal cortical dysplasia, Rasmussen encephalitis or hemimegalencephaly. The Monarch genomic DNA purification kit was used to extract bulk genomic DNA from unsorted brain tissue and from whole blood.

Comment on this clone: Its antigen specificity is not known. Base qualities were left out, and no much larger clone turns up one base away.

The immunoSEQ assay was applied to genomic DNA to generate the TCR beta chain sequences. As for the original processing: Any CDR3 sequence that did not begin with the conserved framework cysteine at position 104 was removed by hand. To get clonality, the normalized Shannon's Diversity Index was subtracted from one, giving values from 0 (maximal diversity) to 1 (oligoclonal). To check whether a given CDR3 had different frequencies in two samples, for example brain versus blood, chi-squared comparison-of-proportions tests were used. Public clonotypes were identified by searching immuneACCESS, and similarity to known antiviral clonotypes was assessed with the VDJdb browser. What TCRdb holds here is the immuneACCESS table cut down to in-frame rearrangements. Part of the clones is not present; checked against another copy, under half of the missing clones reflect an unresolved V gene, and the others are unexplained. The DNA gave D and trimming, while V, J and clone size come from that table. The sample profile shows a few hundred thousand clones; 93% of them were found once. Clones ranked in the top ten supply about 5.8% of the sample.

This clonotype was sampled from a boy under two years old with tuberous sclerosis and intractable seizures. The chain is assembled from TRBV4-2 and TRBJ1-5, with the identity of the D gene unclear. The specimen comprised peripheral blood, sampled roughly 5 months after surgery. The CDR3 amino acid sequence is: CASSLGGASNQPQHF. The nucleotide sequence reads as follows: TGTGCCAGCAGCCTAGGCGGCGCGAGCAATCAGCCCCAGCATTTT.